These 24 T cell receptor beta chains came from one sample sequenced in a study of cytomegalovirus exposure and HLA in healthy donors. Researchers ran the PCR with 60 Vbeta and 13 Jbeta primers. Sequencing was performed with immunoSEQ multiplex PCR; in TCRdb, only in-frame clones are kept and a portion is missing. The repertoire includes 150,000 or so clones, roughly 70% of them detected once, and less than 1.6% sits in the top ten. Sequencing used PBMCs. The receptors were sampled from a girl aged 10 to 17 in good health and CMV-seronegative.

The chain recombines TRBV5-1 with TRBJ1-2; 9 nucleotides match TRBD1. The germline CDR1 and CDR2 sequences are SGHRS and YFSETQ. The V and J ends lost 4 bases and 0 bases, in that order; junction bases with no gene match: 4. The CDR3 sequence is 15 residues long. Written as DNA, the CDR3 is TGCGCCAGCAGCCCCGGACAGGGGACTAACTATGGCTACACCTTC. It translates to CASSPGQGTNYGYTF.

This clone came up a few times. The chain uses TRBV19 and TRBJ1-2; no clear D gene. Trimming pared 5 bases from V and 8 bases from J, leaving 18 bases between. The CDR3 totals 14 residues. Germline-derived CDR1 and CDR2 are LNHDA and SQIVND (reference sequence). The CDR3: CASSHGPRVTGYTF. CDR3 sequence (DNA): TGTGCCAGTAGTCACGGGCCGCGGGTCACGGGCTACACCTTC.

The CDR3 loop reads CASSDSPDRENGYTF. DNA of the CDR3: TGTGCCAGTAGTGACAGTCCAGACAGGGAGAATGGCTACACCTTC. The genes are TRBV19 and TRBJ1-2; 7 bases map to TRBD1. CDR1 LNHDA and CDR2 SQIVND come from the germline V gene (reference sequence). V dropped 5 bases and J dropped 6; count of bases not matched to a gene: 12. This CDR3 has 15 amino acids.

The chain uses TRBV18 and TRBJ2-1, with a tentative D call TRBD1 (7 bases). This CDR3 comprises 14 residues. V dropped 5 bases and J dropped 7 bases, with 15 bases sitting between them. CDR1 is KGHSH and CDR2 is LQKENI in the germline V gene. DNA of the CDR3: TGTGCCAGCTCATTGGGTCCAGGGGGGAATGAGCAGTTCTTC. As protein: CASSLGPGGNEQFF.

The chain employs TRBV2 and TRBJ2-1; the D is unclear. CDR1 and CDR2 (germline): SNHLY, FYNNEI. Trimming stripped 4 bases from V and 8 bases from J, with 3 bases between. The CDR3 loop spans 10 amino acids. The CDR3 bases are TGTGCCAGCAGTGCATATGAGCAGTTCTTC. As protein: CASSAYEQFF.

V usage is TRBV29-1 and J usage is TRBJ1-2, with D maybe TRBD1 (5 bases). V was shortened by 6 bases and J by 3 bases, with 11 bases between the two germline ends. The CDR3 is made up of 12 amino acids. CDR1 is SQVTM and CDR2 is ANQGSEA in the germline V gene. The CDR3 sequence: CSVETEDYGYTF. CDR3 nucleotide sequence: TGCAGCGTCGAGACAGAAGACTATGGCTACACCTTC.

The sample holds a few counts of this clone. J is TRBJ2-4 and V is TRBV7-9; a possible D gene is TRBD2 (5 bases). This CDR3 is 14 amino acids long. CDR1 and CDR2 from the germline V gene are SEHNR and FQNEAQ (reference sequence). The V gene lost 5 bases and the J gene lost 6 bases, with 14 bases spanning the gap. The CDR3, as DNA: TGTGCCAGCAGCCCGGAGGTTTCCCGAAACATTCAGTACTTC. Protein sequence: CASSPEVSRNIQYF.

CDR3 DNA sequence: TGTGCCAGCAGATCCCTGACAGGAACAACAGATACGCAGTATTTT. It is translated as CASRSLTGTTDTQYF. The chain links TRBV9 to TRBJ2-3; possible D gene TRBD1, 6 bases. From germline, CDR1 is SGDLS and CDR2 YYNGEE. Trimming removed 5 bases from V and 3 bases from J, with 16 bases in between. The CDR3 has 15 residues.

J is TRBJ2-7 and V is TRBV5-1; tentative D call: TRBD2 (5 bases). The tail of the sequence fits TRBJ2-5 better, so the J call may be wrong. The CDR3 is made up of 14 amino acids. Germline CDR1 reads SGHRS; CDR2 reads YFSETQ. The CDR3, as DNA: TGCGCCAGCAGCTTGGCCTCGAGGGAAGAGACCCAGTACTTC. Amino acids: CASSLASREETQYF.

This clone was detected only a few times. The chain recombines TRBV7-3 with TRBJ2-1, with a possible D match to TRBD2 (6 bases). Germline assignment: CDR1 SGHTA and CDR2 FQGTGA. Trimming removed 2 bases at V and 3 bases at J, with 14 bases between. This CDR3 has 16 residues. The CDR3 reads CASSLRPEGSYNEQFF. The CDR3 DNA follows: TGTGCCAGCAGCTTACGGCCGGAGGGCAGCTACAATGAGCAGTTCTTC.

This CDR3 is CASSLDQGTTEAFF. As DNA, the CDR3 is TGTGCCAGCAGCTTAGATCAGGGGACCACTGAAGCTTTCTTT. The rearrangement links TRBV7-8 to TRBJ1-1; a weak D match, TRBD1 (6 bases). Germline V CDR1 and CDR2: SGHVS, FQNEAQ. Trimming pared 1 base from V and 4 bases from J, leaving 10 bases between. The CDR3 runs 14 residues. Full variable domain (missing parts from reference TRBV7-8 and TRBJ1-1): GAGVSQSPRYKVAKRGQDVALRCDPISGHVSLFWYQQALGQGPEFLTYFQNEAQLDKSGLPSDRFFAERPEGSVSTLKIQRTQQEDSAVYLCASSLDQGTTEAFFGQGTRLTVV.

The table lists this clone with a few counts. This chain connects TRBV5-1 to TRBJ2-7, with D possibly TRBD1 on 5 matching bases. Germline CDR1 reads SGHRS; CDR2 reads YFSETQ. The CDR3 is 14 residues long. With 1 base removed from V and 5 bases from J, the gap between germline ends came to 13 bases. The CDR3 region has the DNA TGCGCCAGCAGCTTGCAGGGCGTTTCAAACGAGCAGTACTTC. Its translation is CASSLQGVSNEQYF.

The chain recombines TRBV10-3 with TRBJ1-6; possible D gene TRBD1, 5 bases. V was clipped by 7 bases and J by 3 bases, with 10 bases between them. This CDR3 has 14 amino acids. Germline V lookup: CDR1 ENHRY, CDR2 SYGVKD. The CDR3 spells CAIKADSYNSPLHF. The CDR3 bases are TGTGCCATCAAGGCAGACAGCTATAATTCACCCCTCCACTTT.

The rearrangement joins TRBV11-3 to TRBJ1-1, with D perhaps TRBD1 (6 bases). Germline assignment: CDR1 SGHNT and CDR2 YENEEA. Deletions cut 5 bases from V and 8 bases from J, with 18 bases between. This CDR3 spans 14 amino acids. The CDR3: CASSLSGQPQEAFF. The CDR3 DNA sequence: TGTGCCAGCAGCCTTTCCGGACAGCCGCAAGAAGCTTTCTTT.

This chain links TRBV29-1 with TRBJ2-7, with 7 bases matching TRBD2. CDR3 length equals 13 residues. The germline gives CDR1 SQVTM, CDR2 ANQGSEA. The CDR3 nucleotides are TGCGCTTCCCGGCGAGCGGGGAGCGACGAGCAGTACTTC. Its translation: CASRRAGSDEQYF.

This clone turned up a few times. The CDR3 loop reads CASSFIVGRNNTEAFF. The DNA for the CDR3 is TGTGCCAGCAGTTTTATTGTAGGCAGGAATAACACTGAAGCTTTCTTT. The chain carries TRBV27 and TRBJ1-1; D is unresolved. The CDR3 loop spans 16 amino acids. Between the trimmed V and J ends, which lost 3 bases and 2 bases, there was a span of 16 bases. Germline V gene data show CDR1 as MNHEY and CDR2 as SMNVEV (reference sequence).

The chain employs TRBV6-6 and TRBJ2-5; maybe TRBD1 (6 bases). V dropped 4 bases and J dropped 4 bases, with 13 bases sitting between them. The CDR3 length is 14 residues. The germline V gene encodes CDR1 MNHNY and CDR2 SVGAGI (reference sequence). The CDR3 nucleotides are TGTGCCAGCAGTTCAGCGGACAGAAGAGAGACCCAGTACTTC. It codes for CASSSADRRETQYF.

This clone was picked up a small number of times. The rearrangement links TRBV28 to TRBJ1-1; 11 nucleotides align to TRBD1. There are 14 residues in the CDR3. Looked up from germline, CDR1 is MDHEN and CDR2 is SYDVKM. With V trimmed by 5 bases and J by 4 bases, 3 bases remained unmatched. The CDR3 DNA sequence: TGTGCCAGCAGTGGGACAGGGGGTTTCACTGAAGCTTTCTTT. This sequence encodes CASSGTGGFTEAFF.

This sequence joins TRBV25-1 and TRBJ2-7; TRBD1 matches 7 bases. The germline gives CDR1 MGHDK, CDR2 SYGVNS. V gave up 6 bases and J gave up 5 bases; unmatched junction bases: 13. This CDR3 is built from 15 residues. CDR3 coding DNA: TGTGCCAGCAGAAGGACCTCCGGGACAGCCAACGAGCAGTACTTC. Protein: CASRRTSGTANEQYF.

V usage is TRBV4-1 and J usage is TRBJ2-6, with 9 positions matching TRBD1. This CDR3 has 18 amino acids. The trim removed 6 bases at V and 4 bases at J, leaving 13 bases unmatched. Germline CDR1 is MGHRA and CDR2 is YSYEKL. The chain's CDR3 is CASRITDRGNGGANVLTF. The CDR3 DNA reads TGCGCCAGCAGAATCACGGACAGGGGAAACGGCGGGGCCAACGTCCTGACTTTC.

This rearrangement joins TRBV5-4 to TRBJ2-3, with 10 bases that match TRBD2. After removal of 4 bases from V and 0 bases from J, the junction contained 14 bases not matched to a gene. Germline CDR1 reads SGHNT; CDR2 reads YYREEE (reference sequence). The CDR3 is 19 residues long. CDR3 in DNA: TGTGCCAGCAGCCCAATAGCGGGGGGACCTATAGAAAGCACAGATACGCAGTATTTT. Its protein is CASSPIAGGPIESTDTQYF.

The chain recombines TRBV9 with TRBJ2-3; 9 bases line up with TRBD2. V was clipped by 4 bases and J by 1 base; unmatched bases: 10. This CDR3 has 17 amino acids. The germline V gene encodes CDR1 SGDLS and CDR2 YYNGEE. The CDR3 is CASSLFPRTSGTDTQYF. In nucleotides, the CDR3 is TGTGCCAGCAGCCTCTTCCCTAGGACTAGCGGCACAGATACGCAGTATTTT.

The chain carries TRBV4-2 and TRBJ2-6, with 9 bases fitting TRBD1. The CDR3 covers 19 residues. V lost 3 bases, J lost 2 bases, and 11 bases stayed unmatched. The germline V gene has CDR1 LGHNA and CDR2 YNFKEQ. For the CDR3, the DNA is TGTGCCAGCAGCCACCCCGTACAGGGGGCGCTTGCTGGGGCCAACGTCCTGACTTTC. It translates to CASSHPVQGALAGANVLTF.

The J gene is TRBJ1-1, the V gene TRBV7-3; D might be TRBD1 (6 bases). The germline V and J ends were trimmed by 8 bases and 8 bases, with 12 bases remaining between them. Germline lookup yields CDR1 SGHTA and CDR2 FQGTGA. CDR3 size: 11 residues. The CDR3 bases are TGTGCCAGCCAGGGGACGGCGGAAGCTTTCTTT. Its translation is CASQGTAEAFF. Full variable domain (outside the CDR3, taken from reference TRBV7-3 and TRBJ1-1): GAGVSQTPSNKVTEKGKYVELRCDPISGHTALYWYRQSLGQGPEFLIYFQGTGAADDSGLPNDRFFAVRPEGSVSTLKIQRTERGDSAVYLCASQGTAEAFFGQGTRLTVV.